One and the same sample provided the 13 T cell receptor beta chains below, sequenced in a study of blood T cell repertoires in COVID-19. Method: immunoSEQ multiplex PCR; TCRdb's copy keeps in-frame clones and lacks some. The table records roughly 340,000 clones, about nine tenths of them present only once. Sequencing was carried out using peripheral blood. All receptors derive from a woman aged 70-85 years with COVID-19, enrolled during active disease.

This chain connects TRBV7-9 to TRBJ2-3; 9 positions match TRBD1. This CDR3 spans 16 amino acids. V lost 5 bases to trimming and J lost 4 bases; unmatched junction nucleotides: 10. The germline CDR1 and CDR2 sequences are SEHNR and FQNEAQ (reference sequence). CDR3: CASSTVQGATPDTQYF. CDR3 sequence (DNA): TGTGCCAGCAGCACCGTACAGGGGGCTACTCCAGATACGCAGTATTTT.

V gene TRBV15 combines with J gene TRBJ1-3; no clear D. The CDR3 length is 15 residues. Trimming cost V 5 bases and J 0 bases, with 11 bases left between them. Per the germline V gene, CDR1 is LNHNV and CDR2 is YYDKDF (reference sequence). The CDR3 region is CATSLHQTSGNTIYF. CDR3 in DNA: TGTGCCACCAGCTTACACCAAACCTCTGGAAACACCATATATTTT.

This sequence joins TRBV27 and TRBJ2-1, with D possibly TRBD2 on 5 matching bases. V lost 6 bases and J lost 7, with 25 bases in between. The CDR3 is made up of 17 amino acids. Germline CDR1 reads MNHEY; CDR2 reads SMNVEV (reference sequence). This CDR3 reads CASSDPYSWLAGNEQFF. The CDR3, as DNA: TGTGCCAGCAGCGACCCCTATAGTTGGCTAGCCGGTAATGAGCAGTTCTTC.

The chain employs TRBV11-2 and TRBJ1-1; the D gene is possibly TRBD1 (6 bases). V was clipped by 1 base and J by 2 bases, with 11 bases between them. CDR1 SGHAT and CDR2 FQNNGV come from the germline V gene. The CDR3 is 15 residues long. CDR3 residues: CASSLANRDNTEAFF. CDR3 in DNA: TGTGCCAGCAGCTTAGCTAACAGGGATAACACTGAAGCTTTCTTT.

The chain carries TRBV18 and TRBJ2-2; tentatively, D is TRBD1 (6 bases). From germline, CDR1 is KGHSH and CDR2 LQKENI. This CDR3 region has 14 residues. The germline V and J ends were trimmed by 1 base and 7 bases, with 10 bases remaining between them. CDR3 in DNA: TGTGCCAGCTCACCACTCCGGGACATCGGGGAGCTGTTTTTT. This sequence encodes CASSPLRDIGELFF.

The chain combines TRBV5-4 with TRBJ1-1; the match to TRBD1 covers 7 bases. Germline V gene sequence: CDR1 SGHNT, CDR2 YYREEE (reference sequence). J gave up 0 bases and V 4 bases, and 3 bases lay outside the gene matches. The length of the CDR3 is 14 residues. CDR3 residues: CASSTGQVNTEAFF. CDR3 nucleotide sequence: TGTGCCAGCAGCACCGGACAGGTGAACACTGAAGCTTTCTTT.

This chain joins TRBV2 and TRBJ1-6; 7 nucleotides agree with TRBD1. After removal of 4 bases from V and 8 bases from J, the junction contained 5 bases not matched to a gene. This CDR3 comprises 14 residues. Germline values: CDR1 SNHLY, CDR2 FYNNEI. This CDR3 is CASSVQGSHSPLHF. CDR3 nucleotide sequence: TGTGCCAGCAGTGTACAGGGGTCTCATTCACCCCTCCACTTT. Supplemented by reference TRBV2 and TRBJ1-6, the full variable domain reads EPEVTQTPSHQVTQMGQEVILRCVPISNHLYFYWYRQILGQKVEFLVSFYNNEISEKSEIFDDQFSVERPDGSNFTLKIRSTKLEDSAMYFCASSVQGSHSPLHFGNGTRLTVT.

The CDR3 loop is CASSDGTTDTQYF. The CDR3 DNA follows: TGCGCCAGCAGCGACGGGACAACAGATACGCAGTATTTT. This chain links TRBV5-1 with TRBJ2-3; D may be TRBD1 (6 bases). CDR1 SGHRS and CDR2 YFSETQ come from the germline V gene. The CDR3 sequence is 13 residues long. Trimming removed 4 bases at V and 3 bases at J, with 9 bases between.

This rearrangement joins TRBV27 to TRBJ2-3; maybe TRBD1 (5 bases). V was trimmed by 4 bases and J by 0 bases, leaving 14 bases between them. From germline, CDR1 is MNHEY and CDR2 SMNVEV (reference sequence). The length of the CDR3 is 16 residues. CDR3 in amino acids: CASSYPGSLSTDTQYF. For the CDR3, the DNA is TGTGCCAGCAGTTACCCAGGGTCCCTTAGCACAGATACGCAGTATTTT.

A few counts support this clone. The rearrangement uses TRBV2 and TRBJ2-7; the match to TRBD1 covers 12 bases. After removal of 7 bases from V and 6 bases from J, the junction contained 10 bases not matched to a gene. Per germline, CDR1 SNHLY and CDR2 FYNNEI. The CDR3 extends over 15 amino acids. CDR3: CASNPRTGQGAEQYF. The CDR3 bases are TGTGCCAGCAACCCTCGTACGGGACAGGGGGCCGAGCAGTACTTC.

The V call is TRBV7-2, the J call TRBJ1-5, with D perhaps matching TRBD1 (6 bases). V lost 0 bases and J 0 bases, leaving 15 bases between the germline ends. This CDR3 is built from 18 residues. Per germline, CDR1 SGHTA and CDR2 FQGNSA. The DNA of the CDR3 is TGTGCCAGCAGCTTAGCCAGGACAGCCGGTTATAGCAATCAGCCCCAGCATTTT. Protein product: CASSLARTAGYSNQPQHF.

The rearrangement joins TRBV19 to TRBJ1-2; D call uncertain. The V gene's germline CDR1 is LNHDA and CDR2 SQIVND (reference sequence). This CDR3 has 16 amino acids. V was pared by 5 bases and J by 1 base, with 17 bases between. This chain's CDR3 is CASSGPRQNLNYGYTF. The CDR3 DNA reads TGTGCCAGTAGTGGTCCTAGGCAGAACCTTAACTATGGCTACACCTTC. The full variable domain, its missing parts supplied by reference TRBV19 and TRBJ1-2, is DGGITQSPKYLFRKEGQNVTLSCEQNLNHDAMYWYRQDPGQGLRLIYYSQIVNDFQKGDIAEGYSVSREKKESFPLTVTSAQKNPTAFYLCASSGPRQNLNYGYTFGSGTRLTVV.

V gene TRBV28 combines with J gene TRBJ1-5; 7 bases fit TRBD1. The germline gives CDR1 MDHEN, CDR2 SYDVKM. J gave up 6 bases and V 5 bases, and 13 bases lay outside the gene matches. The CDR3 length is 16 residues. CDR3 amino acids: CASSPGLRGVGQPQHF. CDR3 nucleotide sequence: TGTGCCAGCAGTCCCGGTCTCAGGGGGGTAGGTCAGCCCCAGCATTTT.